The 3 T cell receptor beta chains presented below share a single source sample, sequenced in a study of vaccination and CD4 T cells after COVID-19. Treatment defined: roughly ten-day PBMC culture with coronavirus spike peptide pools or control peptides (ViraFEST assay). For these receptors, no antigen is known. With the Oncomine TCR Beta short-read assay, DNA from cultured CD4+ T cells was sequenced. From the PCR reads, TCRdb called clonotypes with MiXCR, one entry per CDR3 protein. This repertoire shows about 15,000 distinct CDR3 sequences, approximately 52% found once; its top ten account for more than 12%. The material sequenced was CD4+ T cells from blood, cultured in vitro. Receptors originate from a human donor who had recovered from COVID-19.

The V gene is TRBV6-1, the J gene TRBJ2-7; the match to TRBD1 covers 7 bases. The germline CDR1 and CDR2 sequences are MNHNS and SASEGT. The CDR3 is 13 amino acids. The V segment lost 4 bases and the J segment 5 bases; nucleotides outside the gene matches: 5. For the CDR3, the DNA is TGTGCCAGCAGTGTGAGGGGGCTGGACGAGCAGTACTTC. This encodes CASSVRGLDEQYF.

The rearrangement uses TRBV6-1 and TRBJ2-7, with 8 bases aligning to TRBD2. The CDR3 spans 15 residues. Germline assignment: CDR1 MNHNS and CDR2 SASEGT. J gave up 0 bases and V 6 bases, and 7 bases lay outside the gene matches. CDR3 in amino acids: CASRDGLASSYEQYF. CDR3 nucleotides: TGTGCCAGCAGAGATGGACTAGCAAGCTCCTACGAGCAGTACTTC.

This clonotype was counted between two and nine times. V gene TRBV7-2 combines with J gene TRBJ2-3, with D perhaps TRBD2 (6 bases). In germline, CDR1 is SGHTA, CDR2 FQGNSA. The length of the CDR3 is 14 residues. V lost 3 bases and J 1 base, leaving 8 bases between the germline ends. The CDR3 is CASSFTGGTDTQYF. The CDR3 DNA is TGTGCCAGCAGCTTTACGGGGGGCACAGATACGCAGTATTTT. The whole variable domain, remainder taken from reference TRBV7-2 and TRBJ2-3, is GAGVSQSPSNKVTEKGKDVELRCDPISGHTALYWYRQSLGQGLEFLIYFQGNSAPDKSGLPSDRFSAERTGGSVSTLTIQRTQQEDSAVYLCASSFTGGTDTQYFGPGTRLTVL.